Each of the 9 T cell receptor beta chains below was sequenced from the same sample in a study of T cell repertoires in cytomegalovirus infection. Each CDR3 protein is one row after TCRdb ran MiXCR on the reads. The data contain around 490,000 distinct CDR3 sequences, about 30% of them singletons. The sequenced sample consisted of PBMCs. The source of these receptors is a human donor in good health (CMV status not recorded). Some clones in this sample may be carry-over from other donors' samples.

In its sample, this clonotype was seen a few times. V gene TRBV7-3 combines with J gene TRBJ2-1, with D hard to call. Germline V CDR1 and CDR2: SGHTA, FQGTGA. V lost 2 bases and J 9 bases, leaving 14 bases between the germline ends. The length of the CDR3 is 14 residues. CDR3 in DNA: TGTGCCAGCAGCTTAGACGTTGCTACCTCTGAGCAGTTCTTC. Its protein product is CASSLDVATSEQFF.

The V and J genes are TRBV28 and TRBJ1-1; D remains unclear. The V end lost 5 bases, the J end lost 0 bases, and 13 bases lay between the germline ends. CDR3 length: 15 residues. Looked up from germline, CDR1 is MDHEN and CDR2 is SYDVKM. The CDR3 loop is CASSPPGLLNTEAFF. The CDR3 coding sequence is TGTGCCAGCAGTCCCCCAGGTTTACTGAACACTGAAGCTTTCTTT.

This clonotype was counted ten times or more. The J gene is TRBJ2-4, the V gene TRBV7-2; TRBD1 is a possible D gene (6 bases). The CDR3 totals 16 residues. V lost 1 base to trimming and J lost 3 bases, with 13 bases between them. Germline V gene lookup returns CDR1 SGHTA and CDR2 FQGNSA. In DNA, the CDR3 is TGTGCCAGCAGCTTAGTAGGGGGAACCTTCAAAAACATTCAGTACTTC. This gives the protein CASSLVGGTFKNIQYF.

The rearrangement links TRBV28 to TRBJ2-1; D not certain. V was clipped by 5 bases and J by 0 bases, with 11 bases between them. The germline CDR1 and CDR2 sequences are MDHEN and SYDVKM. The CDR3 covers 15 residues. In nucleotides, the CDR3 is TGTGCCAGCAGTCAGACTGGCTCCTCCTACAATGAGCAGTTCTTC. Translated: CASSQTGSSYNEQFF. Full variable domain (rest looked up from reference TRBV28 and TRBJ2-1): DVKVTQSSRYLVKRTGEKVFLECVQDMDHENMFWYRQDPGLGLRLIYFSYDVKMKEKGDIPEGYSVSREKKERFSLILESASTNQTSMYLCASSQTGSSYNEQFFGPGTRLTVL.

The chain combines TRBV29-1 with TRBJ1-2, with unresolved D. Trimming removed 6 bases at V and 3 bases at J, with 11 bases between. The V gene's germline CDR1 is SQVTM and CDR2 ANQGSEA. The CDR3 is made up of 12 amino acids. CDR3: CSVLSRDYGYTF. The CDR3 nucleotides are TGCAGCGTCTTGTCACGGGACTATGGCTACACCTTC.

The chain carries TRBV20-1 and TRBJ2-3; 9 bases fit TRBD2. The CDR3 totals 14 residues. V was pared by 3 bases and J by 3 bases, with 4 bases of the junction left unmatched. Germline V lookup: CDR1 DFQATT, CDR2 SNEGSKA (reference sequence). For the CDR3, the DNA is TGCAGTGCTAGTTGGCTAGCGGGAACAGATACGCAGTATTTT. Translated, it gives CSASWLAGTDTQYF.

This clonotype was counted ten times or more. V and J are TRBV7-2 and TRBJ1-1; D is possibly TRBD1 (5 bases). This CDR3 spans 13 amino acids. The germline CDR1 and CDR2 sequences are SGHTA and FQGNSA. V was clipped by 5 bases and J by 3 bases, with 10 bases between them. CDR3 nucleotides: TGTGCCAGCAGCCCCAGGGTTCACACTGAAGCTTTCTTT. As protein: CASSPRVHTEAFF.

J is TRBJ2-2 and V is TRBV7-2; 8 bases agree with TRBD2. In germline, CDR1 is SGHTA, CDR2 FQGNSA. V shed 0 bases and J 5 bases; nucleotides not matched to a gene: 11. The CDR3 spans 18 residues. CDR3 DNA sequence: TGTGCCAGCAGCTTAGCCAGCCGCGGCGGGAGGTTTACCGGGGAGCTGTTTTTT. This encodes CASSLASRGGRFTGELFF.

This clonotype was counted between two and nine times. The chain combines TRBV19 with TRBJ1-1; a possible D gene is TRBD1 (6 bases). Trimming removed 3 bases at V and 1 base at J, with 9 bases between. Germline V gene sequence: CDR1 LNHDA, CDR2 SQIVND (reference sequence). The CDR3 length is 14 residues. Written as DNA, the CDR3 is TGTGCCAGTAGTATCGGGGGACAGAACACTGAAGCTTTCTTT. Protein: CASSIGGQNTEAFF.